Listed here are 30 T cell receptor beta chains from one sample, sequenced in a study of T cell responses to AZD1222 COVID-19 vaccine. Profiling relied on immunoSEQ multiplex PCR, and the TCRdb table lists in-frame clones only, not all of them. The sample yields tens of thousands of clones, around 90% seen once. The specimen was peripheral blood, collected 28 days after the second AZD1222 dose. These receptors were obtained from an adult who received the AZD1222 COVID-19 vaccine.

V usage is TRBV27 and J usage is TRBJ2-3, with 8 nucleotides matching TRBD1. The V gene's germline CDR1 is MNHEY and CDR2 SMNVEV (reference sequence). V gave up 5 bases and J gave up 4 bases; unmatched junction bases: 5. The CDR3 is 14 residues long. CDR3 loop: CASSLGQGADTQYF. In DNA, the CDR3 is TGTGCCAGCAGTCTCGGACAGGGCGCAGATACGCAGTATTTT.

This rearrangement joins TRBV7-9 to TRBJ1-6; TRBD1 agrees at 9 bases. CDR1 and CDR2 from the germline V gene are SEHNR and FQNEAQ (reference sequence). Losses at the gene ends were 4 bases for V and 7 bases for J; bases not matched to a gene: 5. The CDR3 sequence is 15 residues long. Here the CDR3 reads CASSSGQGGNSPLHF. CDR3 nucleotide sequence: TGTGCCAGCAGCTCGGGACAGGGAGGGAATTCACCCCTCCACTTT.

To note about this clone: Other DNA sequences in the sample encode the same CDR3. This chain connects TRBV27 to TRBJ1-4; a weak D match, TRBD1 (6 bases). Germline V lookup: CDR1 MNHEY, CDR2 SMNVEV (reference sequence). The CDR3 sequence is 14 residues long. Trimming removed 2 bases at V and 8 bases at J, with 12 bases between. DNA for the CDR3: TGTGCCAGCAGTTTAGCAGGGGCTCAGGAAAAACTGTTTTTT. It yields the protein CASSLAGAQEKLFF.

The V call is TRBV5-1, the J call TRBJ1-3; no definite D call. V gave up 4 bases and J gave up 0 bases, with 11 bases separating them. The germline V gene encodes CDR1 SGHRS and CDR2 YFSETQ. The CDR3 is 15 amino acids. The CDR3 bases are TGCGCCAGCAGCATAGGACTGAGCTCTGGAAACACCATATATTTT. Amino acid sequence: CASSIGLSSGNTIYF. Using reference TRBV5-1 and TRBJ1-3 for the parts outside the CDR3, the full variable domain is KAGVTQTPRYLIKTRGQQVTLSCSPISGHRSVSWYQQTPGQGLQFLFEYFSETQRNKGNFPGRFSGRQFSNSRSEMNVSTLELGDSALYLCASSIGLSSGNTIYFGEGSWLTVV.

The chain has TRBV28 and TRBJ2-1; D gene unclear. The length of the CDR3 is 11 residues. Trimming pared 4 bases from V and 10 bases from J, leaving 8 bases between. Germline CDR1 is MDHEN and CDR2 is SYDVKM. CDR3 region: CASSSNREQFF. In DNA form, the CDR3 reads TGTGCCAGCAGTTCCAATCGGGAGCAGTTCTTC.

V and J are TRBV28 and TRBJ1-1; 7 nucleotides agree with TRBD1. CDR1 is MDHEN, CDR2 SYDVKM, per germline. CDR3 length: 13 amino acids. V lost 3 bases to trimming and J lost 7 bases; unmatched junction nucleotides: 5. Written as DNA, the CDR3 is TGTGCCAGCAGTTTTCTCACAGGGGTTGAAGCTTTCTTT. Its translation: CASSFLTGVEAFF.

In this sample, this clone turned up once. CDR3 protein: CASGWRGVSTDTQYF. The DNA of the CDR3 is TGTGCCAGCGGGTGGAGGGGAGTGAGCACAGATACGCAGTATTTT. The genes are TRBV2 and TRBJ2-3, with a weak D call TRBD2 (6 bases). This CDR3 contains 15 residues. In germline, CDR1 is SNHLY, CDR2 FYNNEI. Between the trimmed V and J ends, which lost 8 bases and 0 bases, there was a span of 15 bases.

The V gene is TRBV6-5, the J gene TRBJ1-2, with D perhaps matching TRBD1 (5 bases). V lost 6 bases and J lost 7, with 15 bases in between. The length of the CDR3 is 13 residues. CDR1 and CDR2 from the germline V gene are MNHEY and SVGAGI. Here the CDR3 DNA reads TGTGCCAGCAGCCCAACGGAGGGGCTTGGCTACACCTTC. Translating gives CASSPTEGLGYTF.

The chain links TRBV7-9 to TRBJ2-7; TRBD2 might be the D (6 bases). Germline CDR1 and CDR2: SEHNR and FQNEAQ (reference sequence). Trimming took off 4 bases at V and 3 bases at J, with 13 bases between the two ends. This CDR3 contains 14 residues. The CDR3 sequence: CASSSSLDYYEQYF. CDR3 in DNA: TGTGCCAGCAGCTCTTCCCTGGACTACTACGAGCAGTACTTC.

This chain connects TRBV7-2 to TRBJ2-1; D not resolved. The CDR3 spans 12 residues. The ends were cut back, 2 bases at V and 5 bases at J, with 4 bases in the middle. Looked up from germline, CDR1 is SGHTA and CDR2 is FQGNSA. CDR3 amino acids: CASSLFDNEQFF. CDR3 nucleotides: TGTGCCAGCAGCTTATTTGACAATGAGCAGTTCTTC.

V and J are TRBV27 and TRBJ1-1; D not certain. The CDR3 is 14 residues long. Germline V gene sequence: CDR1 MNHEY, CDR2 SMNVEV (reference sequence). V was cut by 0 bases and J by 0 bases, with 5 bases left in between. This chain's CDR3 is CASSLSAVNTEAFF. As DNA, the CDR3 is TGTGCCAGCAGTTTATCGGCAGTGAACACTGAAGCTTTCTTT.

The V and J genes are TRBV7-3 and TRBJ2-6; D gene uncertain. There are 18 residues in the CDR3. V was clipped by 1 base and J by 0 bases, with 13 bases between them. Germline CDR1 SGHTA, CDR2 FQGTGA. The CDR3 loop is CASSLKDPRSSGANVLTF. CDR3 DNA: TGTGCCAGCAGCTTAAAAGATCCCAGGAGCTCTGGGGCCAACGTCCTGACTTTC. Looking up the rest from reference TRBV7-3 and TRBJ2-6 gives the full variable domain: GAGVSQTPSNKVTEKGKYVELRCDPISGHTALYWYRQSLGQGPEFLIYFQGTGAADDSGLPNDRFFAVRPEGSVSTLKIQRTERGDSAVYLCASSLKDPRSSGANVLTFGAGSRLTVL.

In its sample, this clone was seen once. The rearrangement uses TRBV7-2 and TRBJ1-1; possible D gene TRBD1, 6 bases. Trimming left V 6 bases short and J 0 bases short, with 14 bases between. The CDR3 sequence is 15 residues long. Per germline, CDR1 SGHTA and CDR2 FQGNSA. The CDR3 DNA follows: TGTGCCAGCAGGTCGGGGGCCACCATGAACACTGAAGCTTTCTTT. Its protein is CASRSGATMNTEAFF.

The chain recombines TRBV7-3 with TRBJ1-2; 10 bases line up with TRBD1. With V trimmed by 4 bases and J by 4 bases, 9 bases remained unmatched. Germline CDR1 reads SGHTA; CDR2 reads FQGTGA. The CDR3 has 16 residues. The CDR3 protein is CASSSRQGALPYGYTF. DNA for the CDR3: TGTGCCAGCAGCTCGCGACAGGGGGCGCTTCCCTATGGCTACACCTTC.

In regard to this clone: At one boundary the junction diverges from the germline segment, which might be a read error. The J gene is TRBJ1-1, the V gene TRBV7-6; 9 nucleotides align to TRBD1. There are 15 residues in the CDR3. From germline, CDR1 is SGHVS and CDR2 FNYEAQ. CDR3 DNA sequence: TGTGCCAGCAGCTCCCCCGGGACAGGGAACCCTGAAGCTTTCTTT. It encodes CASSSPGTGNPEAFF.

This sequence joins TRBV3-1 (or the pseudogene TRBV3-2) and TRBJ1-1, with D perhaps TRBD1 (6 bases). V was clipped by 4 bases and J by 2 bases, with 11 bases between them. CDR3 length equals 14 residues. Looked up from germline, CDR1 is LGHDT and CDR2 is YNNKEL (reference sequence). This chain's CDR3 is CASSPADRNTEAFF. CDR3 in DNA: TGTGCCAGCAGCCCGGCGGACAGAAACACTGAAGCTTTCTTT.

This clone was picked up a small number of times. The chain has TRBV2 and TRBJ1-5, with 8 positions matching TRBD1. The CDR3 consists of 13 residues. The V gene's germline CDR1 is SNHLY and CDR2 FYNNEI. Trimming cost V 7 bases and J 3 bases; bases outside gene matches: 2. The chain's CDR3 is CASMGQANQPQHF. CDR3 nucleotide sequence: TGTGCCAGCATGGGACAGGCCAATCAGCCCCAGCATTTT. Full variable domain (outside the CDR3, taken from reference TRBV2 and TRBJ1-5): EPEVTQTPSHQVTQMGQEVILRCVPISNHLYFYWYRQILGQKVEFLVSFYNNEISEKSEIFDDQFSVERPDGSNFTLKIRSTKLEDSAMYFCASMGQANQPQHFGDGTRLSIL.

The rearrangement links TRBV6-4 to TRBJ1-6, with D perhaps matching TRBD1 (5 bases). The CDR3 is 11 residues long. The germline CDR1 and CDR2 sequences are MRHNA and SNTAGT. Trimming removed 2 bases at V and 12 bases at J, with 5 bases between. The DNA for the CDR3 is TGTGCCAGCAGTGACGGGGGACCCCTCCACTTT. Translating it yields CASSDGGPLHF.

The chain is built from TRBV7-9 and TRBJ2-7; D is uncertain. The CDR3 is made up of 15 amino acids. Trimming cost V 4 bases and J 7 bases, with 20 bases left between them. Germline loops: CDR1 SEHNR, CDR2 FQNEAQ (reference sequence). The CDR3 loop is CASSSGLGNQLEQYF. The DNA for the CDR3 is TGTGCCAGCAGCTCCGGTCTAGGCAACCAGCTGGAGCAGTACTTC.

This rearrangement joins TRBV5-1 to TRBJ1-3; D gene unclear. Trimming left V 0 bases short and J 0 bases short, with 10 bases between. The CDR3 is 16 amino acids. The germline CDR1 and CDR2 sequences are SGHRS and YFSETQ. This CDR3 reads CASSLGGTLSGNTIYF. As DNA, the CDR3 is TGCGCCAGCAGCTTGGGGGGAACCCTCTCTGGAAACACCATATATTTT.

This clone was observed a handful of times. The CDR3 here is CASSSRTGLTAFF. CDR3 sequence (DNA): TGTGCCAGCAGCTCAAGAACAGGGCTGACCGCTTTCTTT. The chain uses TRBV5-6 and TRBJ1-1; D possibly corresponds to TRBD1 (6 bases). The CDR3 sequence is 13 residues long. Germline CDR1 and CDR2: SGHDT and YYEEEE. Trimming cost V 3 bases and J 11 bases, with 17 bases left between them.

The chain links TRBV7-9 to TRBJ1-3; D not certain. CDR1 SEHNR and CDR2 FQNEAQ come from the germline V gene (reference sequence). V was clipped by 6 bases and J by 0 bases, with 9 bases between them. This CDR3 is built from 14 residues. The CDR3 sequence is CASREEVSGNTIYF. The CDR3 nucleotides read TGTGCCAGCAGAGAAGAAGTCTCTGGAAACACCATATATTTT. Using reference TRBV7-9 and TRBJ1-3 for the parts outside the CDR3, the full variable domain is DTGVSQNPRHKITKRGQNVTFRCDPISEHNRLYWYRQTLGQGPEFLTYFQNEAQLEKSRLLSDRFSAERPKGSFSTLEIQRTEQGDSAMYLCASREEVSGNTIYFGEGSWLTVV.

The J gene is TRBJ2-5, the V gene TRBV11-2; D ambiguous. Trimming took off 2 bases at V and 1 base at J, with 8 bases between the two ends. Germline CDR1 reads SGHAT; CDR2 reads FQNNGV. The length of the CDR3 is 14 residues. The CDR3 coding sequence is TGTGCCAGCAGCTTATTTTCCACCCAAGAGACCCAGTACTTC. Its translation: CASSLFSTQETQYF.

A single count supports this clone. This sequence joins TRBV28 and TRBJ1-2, with D possibly TRBD1 on 5 matching bases. Germline values: CDR1 MDHEN, CDR2 SYDVKM. Between the trimmed V and J ends, which lost 5 bases and 9 bases, there was a span of 13 bases. This CDR3 region has 12 residues. CDR3 region: CASSGTALRYTF. The CDR3 nucleotides read TGTGCCAGCAGTGGGACTGCACTCCGCTACACCTTC.

The chain couples TRBV7-9 to TRBJ1-5; no reliable D call. The germline V gene has CDR1 SEHNR and CDR2 FQNEAQ (reference sequence). V dropped 1 base and J dropped 6 bases, with 7 bases sitting between them. This CDR3 contains 13 residues. The CDR3: CASSLDRVQPQHF. As DNA, the CDR3 is TGTGCCAGCAGCTTAGATCGGGTTCAGCCCCAGCATTTT.

J is TRBJ2-5 and V is TRBV7-2; D uncertain. CDR3 length: 13 residues. V was clipped by 2 bases and J by 2 bases, with 6 bases between them. Germline CDR1 is SGHTA and CDR2 is FQGNSA. Here the CDR3 reads CASSLFPQETQYF. As DNA, the CDR3 is TGTGCCAGCAGCTTATTTCCGCAAGAGACCCAGTACTTC.

The chain links TRBV6-2 or TRBV6-3 to TRBJ2-5; the match to TRBD2 covers 9 bases. The ends lost 5 bases at V and 3 bases at J; junction bases unmatched: 10. Germline-derived CDR1 and CDR2 are MNHEY and SVGEGT. The CDR3 is 16 residues long. CDR3 amino acids: CASSATEKRGEETQYF. In DNA form, the CDR3 reads TGTGCCAGCAGTGCGACCGAAAAGCGGGGGGAAGAGACCCAGTACTTC.

The chain employs TRBV6-5 and TRBJ2-7; 9 bases match TRBD1. CDR1 and CDR2 from the germline V gene are MNHEY and SVGAGI. This CDR3 spans 14 amino acids. The junction had 3 bases not matched to a gene; V was cut back by 5 bases and J by 1 base. CDR3 amino acids: CASSRQGVSYEQYF. In nucleotides, the CDR3 is TGTGCCAGCAGTCGACAGGGGGTGTCCTACGAGCAGTACTTC.

The chain couples TRBV7-8 to TRBJ2-7; D is undetermined. There are 13 residues in the CDR3. Trimming took 1 base from V and 3 from J, leaving 7 bases between them. Germline CDR1 reads SGHVS; CDR2 reads FQNEAQ. The CDR3 coding sequence is TGTGCCAGCAGCTTAGACAGCCTCTACGAGCAGTACTTC. Residues: CASSLDSLYEQYF.

The chain couples TRBV30 to TRBJ2-7, with D uncertain. The CDR3 runs 12 residues. V was clipped by 4 bases and J by 3 bases, with 10 bases between them. Looked up from germline, CDR1 is GTSNPN and CDR2 is SVGIG (reference sequence). The CDR3 is CAWKGGYYEQYF. CDR3 DNA: TGTGCCTGGAAGGGCGGATACTACGAGCAGTACTTC.